These 27 T cell receptor beta chains were all obtained from the same sample, sequenced in a study of blood T cell repertoires in COVID-19. The method was immunoSEQ multiplex PCR; TCRdb's version includes in-frame clones alone and lacks a portion of them. The table records under 450,000 clones, around 88% of them present only once. Sequencing was performed on peripheral blood. All receptors come from a woman aged 55 to 70 with COVID-19, enrolled during active disease.

The rearrangement links TRBV12-5 to TRBJ1-1; D is possibly TRBD1 (6 bases). The CDR3 runs 16 residues. Germline V gene sequence: CDR1 LGHNT, CDR2 FRNRAP. Trimming took 3 bases from V and 1 from J, leaving 15 bases between them. The CDR3 sequence: CASGLYPGTKNTEAFF. The CDR3 region has the DNA TGTGCTAGTGGTTTATACCCCGGGACAAAGAACACTGAAGCTTTCTTT. Variable domain in full (rest from reference TRBV12-5 and TRBJ1-1): DARVTQTPRHKVTEMGQEVTMRCQPILGHNTVFWYRQTMMQGLELLAYFRNRAPLDDSGMPKDRFSAEMPDATLATLKIQPSEPRDSAVYFCASGLYPGTKNTEAFFGQGTRLTVV.

The V gene is TRBV4-1, the J gene TRBJ1-2; 7 bases agree with TRBD1. The CDR3 has 16 amino acids. Trimming took 0 bases from V and 6 from J; bases not matched to a gene: 10. Germline V CDR1 and CDR2: MGHRA, YSYEKL. CDR3 loop: CASSQDSLEGADGYTF. The CDR3 bases are TGCGCCAGCAGCCAAGATTCGTTGGAGGGGGCGGATGGCTACACCTTC.

V gene TRBV19 combines with J gene TRBJ2-1; TRBD2 agrees at 11 bases. J was trimmed by 0 bases and V by 5 bases; bases with no gene match: 3. The V gene's germline CDR1 is LNHDA and CDR2 SQIVND (reference sequence). This CDR3 contains 16 residues. The CDR3 DNA reads TGTGCCAGTAGTGTAGCGGGGGGGAGCTCCTACAATGAGCAGTTCTTC. As protein: CASSVAGGSSYNEQFF.

This clone was detected once. The V call is TRBV20-1, the J call TRBJ2-1; no clear D gene. This CDR3 has 11 residues. Trimming removed 5 bases at V and 4 bases at J, with 6 bases between. Germline CDR1 reads DFQATT; CDR2 reads SNEGSKA (reference sequence). In DNA, the CDR3 is TGCAGTGCTCCACTGTACAATGAGCAGTTCTTC. Protein sequence: CSAPLYNEQFF.

The chain has TRBV5-6 and TRBJ1-2, with 8 bases fitting TRBD1. Germline V lookup: CDR1 SGHDT, CDR2 YYEEEE. The CDR3 spans 12 residues. The trim removed 4 bases at V and 5 bases at J, leaving 1 base unmatched. The CDR3: CASSRQGYGYTF. Written as DNA, the CDR3 is TGTGCCAGCAGCCGACAGGGGTATGGCTACACCTTC.

The gene calls are TRBV6-5 and TRBJ1-1; D not certain. Germline assignment: CDR1 MNHEY and CDR2 SVGAGI. The ends were cut back, 6 bases at V and 10 bases at J, with 12 bases in the middle. This CDR3 is 11 amino acids long. CDR3 sequence: CASRQSDRAFF. CDR3 DNA sequence: TGTGCCAGCAGGCAAAGTGATAGAGCTTTCTTT.

The chain combines TRBV4-2 with TRBJ1-3; TRBD1 might be the D (5 bases). V gave up 4 bases and J gave up 10 bases, with 14 bases separating them. Germline V gives CDR1 LGHNA, CDR2 YNFKEQ. The CDR3 extends over 13 amino acids. The CDR3 region is CASSPDPRETIYF. The DNA of the CDR3 is TGTGCCAGCAGCCCGGACCCCAGGGAAACCATATATTTT.

The J gene is TRBJ1-2, the V gene TRBV19; a weak D match, TRBD1 (6 bases). The CDR3 covers 15 residues. With 3 bases removed from V and 5 bases from J, the gap between germline ends came to 16 bases. Germline V gives CDR1 LNHDA, CDR2 SQIVND (reference sequence). CDR3 in DNA: TGTGCCAGTAGTATCAACCCCACAGGGAGATATGGCTACACCTTC. Protein product: CASSINPTGRYGYTF.

This chain joins TRBV24-1 and TRBJ2-7; 9 bases align to TRBD2. J lost 1 base, V lost 11 bases, and 8 bases had no gene match. CDR3 length: 14 amino acids. Germline loops: CDR1 KGHDR, CDR2 SFDVKD. The CDR3 spells CARPERGESYEQYF. The CDR3 coding sequence is TGTGCCAGGCCGGAGCGGGGGGAATCCTACGAGCAGTACTTC.

The rearrangement uses TRBV27 and TRBJ1-4; TRBD1 aligns across 7 bases. Per germline, CDR1 MNHEY and CDR2 SMNVEV (reference sequence). Trimming removed 10 bases from V and 0 bases from J; junction bases left unmatched: 14. This CDR3 spans 17 amino acids. The CDR3 DNA sequence: TGTGCCACCGCCCCTCGAGGGGGCCCTACAACTAATGAAAAACTGTTTTTT. Translated: CATAPRGGPTTNEKLFF.

The chain combines TRBV6-5 with TRBJ1-1; D perhaps matches TRBD1 (6 bases). The CDR3 contains 16 residues. V shed 0 bases and J shed 0 bases, with 11 bases lying between them. Germline V lookup: CDR1 MNHEY, CDR2 SVGAGI. The CDR3: CASSYSIGTLNTEAFF. CDR3 in DNA: TGTGCCAGCAGTTACTCAATCGGGACATTGAACACTGAAGCTTTCTTT.

The chain uses TRBV11-2 and TRBJ1-4; 10 bases map to TRBD1. Per the germline V gene, CDR1 is SGHAT and CDR2 is FQNNGV. The CDR3 has 15 amino acids. Trimming took 6 bases from V and 5 from J; bases not matched to a gene: 6. The CDR3 nucleotides are TGTGCCAGCAGGGGACCGGGACAGGGGAATGAAAAACTGTTTTTT. Its translation is CASRGPGQGNEKLFF.

This clone showed up just once. This chain connects TRBV19 to TRBJ1-3, with a tentative D call TRBD1 (5 bases). Germline V gives CDR1 LNHDA, CDR2 SQIVND (reference sequence). The V gene lost 6 bases and the J gene lost 1 base, with 13 bases spanning the gap. The CDR3 contains 15 residues. CDR3 in amino acids: CASRATDYSGNTIYF. CDR3 sequence (DNA): TGTGCCAGTAGAGCGACAGATTATTCTGGAAACACCATATATTTT.

The V call is TRBV12-5, the J call TRBJ2-5; TRBD1 might be the D (5 bases). Trimming shortened V by 1 base and J by 2 bases, and 14 bases separated the two germline ends. This CDR3 spans 16 amino acids. CDR1 and CDR2 from the germline V gene are LGHNT and FRNRAP. The CDR3 spells CASGLGQNSNQETQYF. The CDR3 DNA reads as TGTGCTAGTGGTTTGGGACAGAACAGTAATCAAGAGACCCAGTACTTC.

CDR3 bases: TGTGCCAGCAGCGACAGAAACACTGAAGCTTTCTTT. Protein sequence: CASSDRNTEAFF. V gene TRBV7-3 combines with J gene TRBJ1-1; D possibly corresponds to TRBD1 (5 bases). CDR1 is SGHTA and CDR2 is FQGTGA in the germline V gene. Trimming stripped 5 bases from V and 2 bases from J, with 6 bases between. This CDR3 comprises 12 residues.

J is TRBJ2-6 and V is TRBV7-9; 7 nucleotides agree with TRBD1. Trimming removed 4 bases from V and 1 base from J; junction bases left unmatched: 10. The germline V gene encodes CDR1 SEHNR and CDR2 FQNEAQ (reference sequence). The CDR3 covers 18 residues. CDR3 coding DNA: TGTGCCAGCAGCTCGGGTGAACAGGGGTATTCTGGGGCCAACGTCCTGACTTTC. It is translated as CASSSGEQGYSGANVLTF.

The table lists this clone with a count of one. The gene calls are TRBV7-3 and TRBJ2-3; 12 bases map to TRBD2. The CDR3 extends over 15 amino acids. Germline CDR1 and CDR2: SGHTA and FQGTGA. With V trimmed by 8 bases and J by 5 bases, 8 bases remained unmatched. The chain's CDR3 is CASSLAGGQEDTQYF. In nucleotides, the CDR3 is TGTGCCAGCTCCCTAGCGGGGGGGCAGGAAGATACGCAGTATTTT.

This chain joins TRBV5-1 and TRBJ2-7; the match to TRBD1 covers 9 bases. Germline V gene sequence: CDR1 SGHRS, CDR2 YFSETQ. Germline trimming cut 3 bases from V and 4 bases from J; bases unmatched to any gene: 5. The CDR3 loop spans 14 amino acids. The CDR3 here is CASSSQGAVYEQYF. CDR3 coding DNA: TGCGCCAGCAGCTCACAGGGGGCGGTTTACGAGCAGTACTTC.

This chain uses TRBV7-9 with TRBJ2-7, with 7 positions matching TRBD1. From germline, CDR1 is SEHNR and CDR2 FQNEAQ (reference sequence). With 5 bases clipped from V and 4 bases from J, the junction kept 5 bases outside the gene matches. The CDR3 consists of 13 residues. CDR3 DNA: TGTGCCAGCAGCCACAAGGGGGCTTACGAGCAGTACTTC. Protein product: CASSHKGAYEQYF.

This clone was counted only a few times. This chain connects TRBV9 to TRBJ1-3, with D possibly matching TRBD1 (5 bases). V lost 3 bases, J lost 0 bases, and 10 bases lay in between. This CDR3 is 15 amino acids long. CDR1 and CDR2 from the germline V gene are SGDLS and YYNGEE. The CDR3 is CASSAGDFSGNTIYF. CDR3 DNA: TGTGCCAGCAGCGCTGGGGACTTCTCTGGAAACACCATATATTTT.

The V call is TRBV7-3, the J call TRBJ1-2; 8 bases fit TRBD1. CDR3 length equals 13 residues. Germline V gene lookup returns CDR1 SGHTA and CDR2 FQGTGA. V shed 8 bases, J shed 8 bases, and the junction held 10 bases outside the gene matches. CDR3 sequence: CASGVTGAGGYTF. DNA for the CDR3: TGTGCCAGCGGGGTGACAGGGGCCGGGGGCTACACCTTC.

The chain couples TRBV5-1 to TRBJ1-2; 11 bases match TRBD1. Unmatched junction bases numbered 6, after V lost 4 bases and J lost 4 bases. The CDR3 sequence is 15 residues long. Germline assignment: CDR1 SGHRS and CDR2 YFSETQ. The CDR3 is CASSGRTGGFYGYTF. As DNA, the CDR3 is TGCGCCAGCAGCGGCCGGACAGGGGGCTTCTATGGCTACACCTTC.

The chain employs TRBV19 and TRBJ2-1, with D perhaps TRBD1 (7 bases). Per germline, CDR1 LNHDA and CDR2 SQIVND (reference sequence). The CDR3 covers 13 residues. V shed 8 bases and J shed 4 bases, with 12 bases lying between them. The CDR3 DNA follows: TGTGCCAGTCAGGGGGGTCTTTACAATGAGCAGTTCTTC. Its translation: CASQGGLYNEQFF.

This clone was observed a few times. The chain recombines TRBV4-2 with TRBJ1-5; a weak D match, TRBD1 (6 bases). V lost 1 base, J lost 6 bases, and 10 bases lay in between. The germline V gene encodes CDR1 LGHNA and CDR2 YNFKEQ. CDR3 length equals 14 residues. The CDR3 nucleotides are TGTGCCAGCAGCCAAGGTAGAGGGGGTCAGCCCCAGCATTTT. This translates into CASSQGRGGQPQHF.

The chain links TRBV21-1 to TRBJ2-7; TRBD1 reflects the table's D call only, with no check against the DNA. TRBV21-1 is an annotated pseudogene. The CDR3 spans 15 residues. The DNA for the CDR3 is TGTGCCAGCAGCATCCAGACAGGTGACTCCTACGAGCAGTACTTC. Translating gives CASSIQTGDSYEQYF.

The chain recombines TRBV4-2 with TRBJ2-7, with 10 bases identical to TRBD2. Germline V gene data show CDR1 as LGHNA and CDR2 as YNFKEQ. J lost 2 bases, V lost 2 bases, and 12 bases had no gene match. CDR3 length: 18 residues. The CDR3 is CASSQTTDRLAGAYEQYF. The DNA for the CDR3 is TGTGCCAGCAGCCAAACTACCGACCGACTAGCGGGCGCCTACGAGCAGTACTTC.

The chain couples TRBV5-4 to TRBJ1-2; D uncertain. Germline-derived CDR1 and CDR2 are SGHNT and YYREEE (reference sequence). There are 12 residues in the CDR3. Trimming pared 0 bases from V and 6 bases from J, leaving 6 bases between. The CDR3 loop is CASSLDSHGYTF. In DNA form, the CDR3 reads TGTGCCAGCAGCTTGGACTCGCATGGCTACACCTTC.